This passage covers 29 T cell receptor beta chains from one sample sequenced in a study of blood T cell repertoires in COVID-19. The data were produced by immunoSEQ multiplex PCR, yet TCRdb's version contains in-frame clones alone and is incomplete. The data hold around 240,000 clones, with 91% observed a single time. The sample was PBMCs or T cells enriched from blood (not recorded which). These receptors were collected from a human donor in a cohort exposed to, infected with or recovered from COVID-19 (not recorded which). The donor label of this sample is uncertain.

This clone has just one count. The V call is TRBV9, the J call TRBJ1-4, with unresolved D. The CDR3 totals 14 residues. The germline gives CDR1 SGDLS, CDR2 YYNGEE. V lost 6 bases, J lost 4 bases, and 13 bases lay in between. CDR3 loop: CASTTGISNEKLFF. CDR3 DNA sequence: TGTGCCAGCACCACCGGGATCAGTAATGAAAAACTGTTTTTT.

The chain joins TRBV10-3 to TRBJ1-1, with TRBD1 matching over 9 bases. The CDR3 loop spans 13 amino acids. Per the germline V gene, CDR1 is ENHRY and CDR2 is SYGVKD. J gave up 4 bases and V 10 bases, and 7 bases lay outside the gene matches. The CDR3 DNA follows: TGTGCCAGCCGCGGGACAGGGTTCACTGAAGCTTTCTTT. It translates to CASRGTGFTEAFF.

The chain recombines TRBV3-1 (or the pseudogene TRBV3-2) with TRBJ2-7; 7 positions agree with TRBD1. Trimming removed 4 bases from V and 2 bases from J; junction bases left unmatched: 5. Germline V gene data show CDR1 as LGHDT and CDR2 as YNNKEL (reference sequence). There are 14 residues in the CDR3. Here the CDR3 reads CASSRGTVPYEQYF. The CDR3 bases are TGTGCCAGCAGCCGAGGGACAGTGCCCTACGAGCAGTACTTC.

This chain joins TRBV7-2 and TRBJ2-2; 8 nucleotides agree with TRBD2. J lost 4 bases, V lost 5 bases, and 9 bases had no gene match. CDR1 SGHTA and CDR2 FQGNSA come from the germline V gene. The CDR3 loop spans 16 amino acids. The CDR3 nucleotides are TGTGCCAGCAGCAGTGATAGCGGGGTCGGCACCGGGGAGCTGTTTTTT. It is translated as CASSSDSGVGTGELFF.

This chain connects TRBV6-5 to TRBJ1-1, with 7 bases that match TRBD1. Looked up from germline, CDR1 is MNHEY and CDR2 is SVGAGI. The length of the CDR3 is 14 residues. Trimming cost V 6 bases and J 11 bases; bases outside gene matches: 15. The CDR3 loop reads CASSITGDLRWAFF. DNA of the CDR3: TGTGCCAGCAGCATAACAGGGGACCTAAGGTGGGCTTTCTTT.

The chain combines TRBV15 with TRBJ2-7; 11 positions match TRBD1. Germline CDR1 and CDR2: LNHNV and YYDKDF (reference sequence). The CDR3 is 19 amino acids. J gave up 3 bases and V 0 bases, and 13 bases lay outside the gene matches. CDR3 DNA sequence: TGTGCCACCAGCAGAGAAACCGGGACAGGGGGTAGCGGGGGCTACGAGCAGTACTTC. Protein product: CATSRETGTGGSGGYEQYF.

The rearrangement uses TRBV27 and TRBJ2-2; possibly TRBD1 for D (5 bases). The V gene's germline CDR1 is MNHEY and CDR2 SMNVEV (reference sequence). The CDR3 runs 15 residues. Trimming cost V 7 bases and J 0 bases, with 12 bases left between them. CDR3 nucleotide sequence: TGTGCCAGCATAGGCCAGGGAACGAACACCGGGGAGCTGTTTTTT. Its translation is CASIGQGTNTGELFF.

The chain carries TRBV18 and TRBJ2-5; 7 positions agree with TRBD1. CDR1 and CDR2 from the germline V gene are KGHSH and LQKENI. The CDR3 spans 15 residues. With V trimmed by 3 bases and J by 3 bases, 7 bases remained unmatched. The CDR3 region is CASSPRDSHKETQYF. In nucleotides, the CDR3 is TGTGCCAGCTCACCCCGGGACAGCCACAAAGAGACCCAGTACTTC. The full variable domain, rest sourced from reference TRBV18 and TRBJ2-5, is NAGVMQNPRHLVRRRGQEARLRCSPMKGHSHVYWYRQLPEEGLKFMVYLQKENIIDESGMPKERFSAEFPKEGPSILRIQQVVRGDSAAYFCASSPRDSHKETQYFGPGTRLLVL.

This clone was detected once. DNA for the CDR3: TGTGCCAGCAGGTTGAGCCGGGACAGGGGATTTAAGGAGCGAAACACCATATATTTT. It yields the protein CASRLSRDRGFKERNTIYF. The V gene is TRBV7-8, the J gene TRBJ1-3, with 10 positions matching TRBD1. CDR1 is SGHVS and CDR2 is FQNEAQ in the germline V gene. This CDR3 comprises 19 residues. J lost 5 bases, V lost 6 bases, and 19 bases had no gene match. The complete variable domain, with remaining parts taken from reference TRBV7-8 and TRBJ1-3, reads GAGVSQSPRYKVAKRGQDVALRCDPISGHVSLFWYQQALGQGPEFLTYFQNEAQLDKSGLPSDRFFAERPEGSVSTLKIQRTQQEDSAVYLCASRLSRDRGFKERNTIYFGEGSWLTVV.

V gene TRBV6-1 combines with J gene TRBJ2-1; TRBD1 matches 8 bases. Germline values: CDR1 MNHNS, CDR2 SASEGT. This CDR3 has 14 residues. Unmatched junction bases numbered 2, after V lost 3 bases and J lost 4 bases. The CDR3 DNA is TGTGCCAGCAGTGACAGGGGGCCGTACAATGAGCAGTTCTTC. Translation: CASSDRGPYNEQFF.

This clone was seen more than once but under ten times. This sequence joins TRBV12-5 and TRBJ2-7; maybe TRBD2 (6 bases). Germline loops: CDR1 LGHNT, CDR2 FRNRAP. This CDR3 has 13 residues. Trimming took 6 bases from V and 6 from J, leaving 15 bases between them. This CDR3 reads CASGSWFGGEQYF. In DNA, the CDR3 is TGTGCTAGTGGCTCATGGTTCGGGGGCGAGCAGTACTTC.

This chain uses TRBV19 with TRBJ1-2; 7 bases align to TRBD1. The germline CDR1 and CDR2 sequences are LNHDA and SQIVND (reference sequence). This CDR3 contains 16 residues. After removal of 1 base from V and 5 bases from J, the junction contained 10 bases not matched to a gene. The CDR3 loop reads CASSIGDRTGIYGYTF. The CDR3 region has the DNA TGTGCCAGTAGTATAGGGGATCGGACAGGAATATATGGCTACACCTTC.

This sequence joins TRBV7-8 and TRBJ2-3, with TRBD2 matching over 10 bases. This CDR3 is 16 amino acids long. The trim removed 1 base at V and 6 bases at J, leaving 7 bases unmatched. CDR1 and CDR2 from the germline V gene are SGHVS and FQNEAQ. The CDR3 bases are TGTGCCAGCAGCTTAGGAACGCTAGCGGGGGCGGATACGCAGTATTTT. It encodes CASSLGTLAGADTQYF.

This clone was recorded once. The chain uses TRBV11-3 and TRBJ2-7; the D gene is possibly TRBD1 (5 bases). Germline CDR1 is SGHNT and CDR2 is YENEEA. The CDR3 consists of 13 residues. The ends were cut back, 3 bases at V and 1 base at J, with 7 bases in the middle. The CDR3 DNA reads as TGTGCCAGCAGCTTGACAGAGTCCTACGAGCAGTACTTC. This gives the protein CASSLTESYEQYF.

The chain is built from TRBV19 and TRBJ2-1; 10 nucleotides align to TRBD1. Trimming took 3 bases from V and 5 from J; bases not matched to a gene: 4. Looked up from germline, CDR1 is LNHDA and CDR2 is SQIVND (reference sequence). The CDR3 loop spans 15 amino acids. CDR3 DNA: TGTGCCAGTAGTATTCCAGGGACAGGGGACAATGAGCAGTTCTTC. This gives the protein CASSIPGTGDNEQFF.

This rearrangement joins TRBV19 to TRBJ1-4; D might be TRBD1 (6 bases). The CDR3 has 14 amino acids. Germline lookup yields CDR1 LNHDA and CDR2 SQIVND (reference sequence). With 6 bases removed from V and 8 bases from J, the gap between germline ends came to 16 bases. CDR3 region: CASRRTDKDEKLFF. The CDR3 DNA reads as TGTGCCAGTAGAAGGACAGATAAGGACGAAAAACTGTTTTTT.

The rearrangement joins TRBV11-1 to TRBJ1-1, with a weak D call TRBD1 (5 bases). The CDR3 sequence is 13 residues long. V lost 3 bases, J lost 5 bases, and 10 bases lay in between. Germline V gene lookup returns CDR1 SGHAT and CDR2 FQDESV (reference sequence). The CDR3 protein is CASSFHGGTEAFF. In DNA, the CDR3 is TGTGCCAGCAGCTTCCATGGGGGGACTGAAGCTTTCTTT.

V gene TRBV11-2 combines with J gene TRBJ1-4; the match to TRBD1 covers 9 bases. Germline values: CDR1 SGHAT, CDR2 FQNNGV. With V trimmed by 3 bases and J by 7 bases, 6 bases remained unmatched. The length of the CDR3 is 15 residues. Written as DNA, the CDR3 is TGTGCCAGCAGCTTGACAGGGGGAGCCCTTGAAAAACTGTTTTTT. This translates into CASSLTGGALEKLFF.

The chain joins TRBV9 to TRBJ2-7; 11 bases match TRBD2. The CDR3 has 14 residues. Germline lookup yields CDR1 SGDLS and CDR2 YYNGEE. The V segment lost 4 bases and the J segment 2 bases; nucleotides outside the gene matches: 2. In DNA, the CDR3 is TGTGCCAGCAGCACGACTAGCGGGGCCTACGAGCAGTACTTC. Translated, it gives CASSTTSGAYEQYF.

The genes are TRBV28 and TRBJ1-5; D perhaps matches TRBD1 (6 bases). The CDR3 covers 12 residues. In germline, CDR1 is MDHEN, CDR2 SYDVKM. The V and J ends lost 7 bases and 5 bases respectively, with 9 bases between them. In DNA form, the CDR3 reads TGTGCCAGCACAGGGGAGTATCAGCCCCAGCATTTT. This sequence encodes CASTGEYQPQHF.

The chain employs TRBV11-2 and TRBJ2-7; weak D call: TRBD1 (6 bases). Germline CDR1 SGHAT, CDR2 FQNNGV. This CDR3 is 14 amino acids long. Trimming removed 1 base from V and 3 bases from J, with 10 bases in between. The CDR3: CASSLVQGSYEQYF. CDR3 bases: TGTGCCAGCAGCTTAGTACAGGGAAGCTACGAGCAGTACTTC.

This clone was seen only a few times. The chain carries TRBV11-2 and TRBJ2-2, with D possibly TRBD1 on 6 matching bases. This CDR3 comprises 13 residues. The V end lost 1 base, the J end lost 7 bases, and 7 bases lay between the germline ends. Germline V gene data show CDR1 as SGHAT and CDR2 as FQNNGV. CDR3 residues: CASSLVGGGELFF. DNA of the CDR3: TGTGCCAGCAGCTTAGTAGGGGGCGGGGAGCTGTTTTTT.

This clone was recorded once. Because the CDR3's place on the DNA is in doubt, the DNA is left out and the CDR3 is given as listed by TCRdb. V usage is TRBV12-5 and J usage is TRBJ2-1; the table's D gene call, TRBD2, was not cross checked with the DNA. Germline V gene data show CDR1 as LGHNT and CDR2 as FRNRAP. 15 amino acids form the CDR3, both terminal residues included. The CDR3 is CASGLGMGGNNEQFF.

The CDR3 nucleotides read TGTGCCAGCAGCTTCGGCGGGGGGCGACAAGAGACCCAGTACTTC. Its translation: CASSFGGGRQETQYF. V usage is TRBV7-2 and J usage is TRBJ2-5; TRBD2 agrees at 8 bases. This CDR3 has 15 amino acids. Trimming at V came to 3 bases and at J to 2 bases, leaving 5 bases not matched to a gene. Germline V gives CDR1 SGHTA, CDR2 FQGNSA.

V usage is TRBV9 and J usage is TRBJ2-2; TRBD2 matches at 8 bases. The V gene's germline CDR1 is SGDLS and CDR2 YYNGEE. Germline trimming cut 0 bases from V and 6 bases from J; bases unmatched to any gene: 7. The CDR3 is 16 amino acids. CDR3 in DNA: TGTGCCAGCAGCGTAGCGGGGGGGTTTAATTCCGGGGAGCTGTTTTTT. Encoded protein: CASSVAGGFNSGELFF.

CDR3 in DNA: TGTGCCAGCAGCTTCGGACAGGGGAACTATGGCTACACCTTC. Its translation: CASSFGQGNYGYTF. The genes are TRBV5-4 and TRBJ1-2; the match to TRBD1 covers 9 bases. The CDR3 runs to 14 residues. The V segment lost 2 bases and the J segment 2 bases; nucleotides outside the gene matches: 1. Germline V gene lookup returns CDR1 SGHNT and CDR2 YYREEE (reference sequence).

V usage is TRBV27 and J usage is TRBJ2-1; D perhaps matches TRBD2 (6 bases). The V end was cut by 3 bases, the J end by 6 bases, with 24 bases between. The CDR3 has 18 residues. Germline-derived CDR1 and CDR2 are MNHEY and SMNVEV (reference sequence). DNA for the CDR3: TGTGCCAGCAGTTTTACCTCCCCCCGGGACTTCCTCGGCAATGAGCAGTTCTTC. Translating it yields CASSFTSPRDFLGNEQFF.

V gene TRBV23-1 combines with J gene TRBJ2-7; TRBD1 matches at 8 bases. TRBV23-1 qualifies as an ORF whose function is uncertain. The CDR3 totals 15 residues. Unmatched junction bases numbered 11, after V lost 4 bases and J lost 6 bases. As DNA, the CDR3 is TGCGCCAGCAGTCGACCGGGACAGGATTCTGCCGAGCAGTACTTC. It specifies CASSRPGQDSAEQYF.

In its sample, this clone was seen once. The genes are TRBV10-3 and TRBJ2-5, with TRBD1 matching 7 bases. There are 16 residues in the CDR3. Germline CDR1 reads ENHRY; CDR2 reads SYGVKD. Losses at the gene ends were 2 bases for V and 4 bases for J; bases not matched to a gene: 10. The CDR3 DNA sequence: TGTGCCATCAGTGAGCCGACAGGGAGAGGAGTAGAGACCCAGTACTTC. Translating it yields CAISEPTGRGVETQYF.